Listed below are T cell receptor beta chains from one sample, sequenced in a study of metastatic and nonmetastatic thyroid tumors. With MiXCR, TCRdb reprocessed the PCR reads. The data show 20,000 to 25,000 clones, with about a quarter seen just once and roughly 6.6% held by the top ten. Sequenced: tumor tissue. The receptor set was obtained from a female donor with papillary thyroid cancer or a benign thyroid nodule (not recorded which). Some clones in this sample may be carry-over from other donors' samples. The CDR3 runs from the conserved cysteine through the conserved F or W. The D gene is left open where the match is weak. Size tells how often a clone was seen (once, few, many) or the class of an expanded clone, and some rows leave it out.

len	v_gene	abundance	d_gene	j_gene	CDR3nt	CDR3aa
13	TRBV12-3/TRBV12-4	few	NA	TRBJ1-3	TGTGCCAGCAGTTGGGCGTCTGGAAACACCATATATTTT	CASSWASGNTIYF
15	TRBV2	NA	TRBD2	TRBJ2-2	TGTGCCAGCAGGGAGAGACTAGCCGACACCGGGGAGCTGTTTTTT	CASRERLADTGELFF
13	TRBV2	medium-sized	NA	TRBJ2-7	TGTGCCAGCAGTGGGCGGGCTACCTACGAGCAGTACTTC	CASSGRATYEQYF
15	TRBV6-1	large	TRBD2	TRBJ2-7	TGTGCCAGCAGTCCCCGGACTAGCGGGAGGAACGAGCAGTACTTC	CASSPRTSGRNEQYF
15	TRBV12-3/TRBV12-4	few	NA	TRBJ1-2	TGTGCCAGCAGTAACCGGGATAGCTGGGACTATTGCTACACCTTC	CASSNRDSWDYCYTF
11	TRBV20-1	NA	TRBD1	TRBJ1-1	TGCAGTGCTAGACGCACAGGGGGGCCTTTCTTT	CSARRTGGPFF
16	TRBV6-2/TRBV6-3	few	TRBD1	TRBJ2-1	TGTGCCGGCAGCCGATCCGGGAATAGGACAGGCCATGAGCAGTTCTTC	CAGSRSGNRTGHEQFF
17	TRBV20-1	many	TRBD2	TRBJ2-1	TGCAGTGCTATCGGGACTAGCGGGAGAGTCACCTACAATGAGCAGTTCTTC	CSAIGTSGRVTYNEQFF
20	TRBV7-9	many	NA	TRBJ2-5	TGTGCCAGCAGCTTTACACTTCTCCCCGCCGGGACCATGCTAGAAGAGACCCAGTACTTC	CASSFTLLPAGTMLEETQYF
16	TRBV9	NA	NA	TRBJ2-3	TGTGCCAGCAGCTTGCTAAGCGGAACCAGCACAGATACGCAGTATTTT	CASSLLSGTSTDTQYF
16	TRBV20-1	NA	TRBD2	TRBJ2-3	TGCAGTGCTAGAGGGACTAGCGATATAGGCGCAGATACGCAGTATTTT	CSARGTSDIGADTQYF
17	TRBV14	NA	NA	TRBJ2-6	TGTGCCAGCAGCCCCGGTAGCGGACTTATTGAGGCCAACGTCCTGATTTTC	CASSPGSGLIEANVLIF
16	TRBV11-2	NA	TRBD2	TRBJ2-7	TGTGCCAGCAGCCTAGGGACTAGCGGTAACTTCTACGAGCAGTACTTC	CASSLGTSGNFYEQYF
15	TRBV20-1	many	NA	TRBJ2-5	TGCAGTGGCACCCGGTCCTTTCCCCACCAAGAGACCCAGTACTTC	CSGTRSFPHQETQYF
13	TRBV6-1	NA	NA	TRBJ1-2	TGTGCCAGCATCCCACAGGCGGCAAGTGGCTACACCTTC	CASIPQAASGYTF
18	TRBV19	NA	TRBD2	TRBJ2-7	TGTGCCAGTAGTATGGGGATTGGAGCGGGAGCGACCTCCTACGAGCAGTACTTC	CASSMGIGAGATSYEQYF
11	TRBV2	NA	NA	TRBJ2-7	TGTGCCAGCAGTTTCACGCGCGAGCAGTACTTC	CASSFTREQYF
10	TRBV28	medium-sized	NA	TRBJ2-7	TGTGCCAGCGACTCCTACGAGCAGTACTTC	CASDSYEQYF
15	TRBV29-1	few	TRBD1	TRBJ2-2	TGCAGCGTTTCCCCGGGACAGGGGGCCACCGGGGAGCTGTTTTTT	CSVSPGQGATGELFF
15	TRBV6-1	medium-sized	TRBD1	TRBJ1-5	TGTGCCAGCAGTGAATCCGGGACAGGGTACCAGCCCCAGCATTTT	CASSESGTGYQPQHF
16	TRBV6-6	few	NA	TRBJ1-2	TGTGCCAGCAGTTACTCGTGGGACCTCTCTAACTATGGCTACACCTTC	CASSYSWDLSNYGYTF
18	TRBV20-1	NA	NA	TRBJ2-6	TGCAGTGCTAGAAAGCCCCTGGACCCCGGCTCTGGGGCCAACGTCCTGACTTTC	CSARKPLDPGSGANVLTF
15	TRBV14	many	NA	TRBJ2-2	TGTGCCAGCAGCCAAGAGCTAAGTTCTACCGGGGAGCTGTTTTTT	CASSQELSSTGELFF
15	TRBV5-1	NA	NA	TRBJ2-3	TGCGCCAGCAGCTTGGAGGGACGGTACACAGATACGCAGTATTTT	CASSLEGRYTDTQYF
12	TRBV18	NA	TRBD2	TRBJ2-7	TGTGCCAGCTCAACTAGCGGGAGTTTACAGTACTTC	CASSTSGSLQYF
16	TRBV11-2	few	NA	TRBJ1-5	TGTGCCAGCAGCGACACCGTGGCAAGGGCCCAGAGGCCCCAGCATTTT	CASSDTVARAQRPQHF
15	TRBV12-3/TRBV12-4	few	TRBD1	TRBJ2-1	TGTGCCAGCAGTCTGGGACAGGGGGCTTACAATGAGCAGTTCTTC	CASSLGQGAYNEQFF
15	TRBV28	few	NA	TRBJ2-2	TGTGCCAGCAGTTTAGCCTCTGTTGGGGCCGGGGAGCTGTTTTTT	CASSLASVGAGELFF
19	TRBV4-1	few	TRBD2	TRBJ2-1	TGCGCCAGCAGCCGGATCGAATGGGGACTAGCGGGGAAAGACAATGAGCAGTTCTTC	CASSRIEWGLAGKDNEQFF
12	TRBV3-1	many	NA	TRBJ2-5	TGTGCCAGCAGCCAAGATCGGTTCTCCCAGTACTTC	CASSQDRFSQYF
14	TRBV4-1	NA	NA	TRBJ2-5	TGCGCCAGCAGCCAGGAGGGGGCTCAAGAGACCCAGTACTTC	CASSQEGAQETQYF
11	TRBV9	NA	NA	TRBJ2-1	TGTGCCAGCAGCCGGACCAGTGAGCAGTTCTTC	CASSRTSEQFF
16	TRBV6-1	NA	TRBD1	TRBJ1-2	TGTGCCAGCATCCCCGGGACAGACTCTATGAACTATGGCTACACCTTC	CASIPGTDSMNYGYTF
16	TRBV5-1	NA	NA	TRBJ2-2	TGCGCCAGCAGCTTGGATGGAGGGGCGAACACCGGGGAGCTGTTTTTT	CASSLDGGANTGELFF
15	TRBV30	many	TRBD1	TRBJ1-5	TGTGCCTGGAGTGGGACAGGGACCTTCAATCAGCCCCAGCATTTT	CAWSGTGTFNQPQHF
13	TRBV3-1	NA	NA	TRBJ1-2	TGTGCCAGCAGCCCAGCCAAGGCGGGTGGCTACACCTTC	CASSPAKAGGYTF
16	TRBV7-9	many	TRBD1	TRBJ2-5	TGTGCCAGCAGCGGGTTGGGACAGGTGACCAGGGAGACCCAGTACTTC	CASSGLGQVTRETQYF
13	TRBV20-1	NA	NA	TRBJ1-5	TGCAGTGCCGGACAGAATAGCAATCAGCCCCAGCATTTT	CSAGQNSNQPQHF
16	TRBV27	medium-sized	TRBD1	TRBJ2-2	TGTGCCAGCAGTTCAAATCGGGACAGGGGAACCGGGGAGCTGTTTTTT	CASSSNRDRGTGELFF
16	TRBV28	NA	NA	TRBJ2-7	TGTGCCAGCAGTTCCCGCCCCCGGCGACAGTCCTACGAGCAGTACTTC	CASSSRPRRQSYEQYF
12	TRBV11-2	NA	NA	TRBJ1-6	TGTGCCAGCAGCTTGGTCGATTCACCCCTCCACTTT	CASSLVDSPLHF
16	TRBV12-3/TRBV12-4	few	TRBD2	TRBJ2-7	TGTGCCAGCAGATCCGGGACTAGCGGGAGATTACACGAGCAGTACTTC	CASRSGTSGRLHEQYF
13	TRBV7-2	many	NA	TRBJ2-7	TGTGCCAGCAGCCCTCGTCCTGGTCTCGAGCAGTACTTC	CASSPRPGLEQYF